This T cell receptor (beta chain) appears in the sequencing data of a study of blood T cells in healthy people across ages. Then a second PCR, running about 6 to 11 cycles, was carried out with a sample-barcoded 5' primer and a J-beta primer mix. TCRdb redid the calling of the 5' RACE reads with MiXCR, one entry per CDR3 protein. This sample has around 900,000 distinct CDR3 sequences; 45% to 60% occur once, and the top ten carry about 21%. The CDR3 spans 15 residues. Trimming cost V 6 bases and J 2 bases, with 15 bases left between them. Germline lookup yields CDR1 MNHNS and CDR2 SASEGT. The genes are TRBV6-1 and TRBJ2-3; no clear D gene. The sequence was collected from a woman aged 60-70 years in good health. The material sequenced was blood. For the CDR3, the DNA is TGTGCCAGCAGCCTAAAGCCCCCGCCCACAGATACGCAGTATTTT. The encoded protein is CASSLKPPPTDTQYF.